This is a list of T cell receptor beta chains from one sample in a study of glioma-infiltrating T cells. MiXCR was run by TCRdb on the multiplex PCR reads, yielding one entry per CDR3 protein. The data show over 70,000 distinct CDR3 sequences, 20% to 25% seen once. The sample comprised glioma tissue, nonneoplastic brain tissue, or PBMCs (not recorded which). These receptors all come from a human donor with low-grade glioma or glioblastoma, undergoing nonglioma brain surgery, or in good health (not recorded which). CDR3s leave out the opening cysteine and the closing phenylalanine or tryptophan. Clone size is stated in some rows and not others, as once, few, many or a class when expanded.

v_gene	j_gene	abundance	CDR3aa
TRBV27	TRBJ1-5	many	ASSLSRGAFQH
TRBV12-3/TRBV12-4	TRBJ1-3	-	ASSKMSGNTIY
TRBV2	TRBJ2-3	many	ASSIRLVITDTQY
TRBV11-2	TRBJ1-6	-	ASSATESPLH
TRBV30	TRBJ2-7	-	AWDLGGSYEQY
TRBV7-9	TRBJ2-7	-	ASSLGPPSSYEQY
TRBV28	TRBJ2-1	many	ASRGTVPNEQF
TRBV6-2/TRBV6-3	TRBJ2-3	many	ASSGRQGESTDTQY
TRBV27	TRBJ2-5	many	ASSSQTTKETQY
TRBV3-1	TRBJ2-1	few	ASSPAGAGYNEQF
TRBV18	TRBJ1-1	many	ASSPFAGTMNTEAF
TRBV7-2	TRBJ1-5	few	ASSLGGSPNQPQH
TRBV6-1	TRBJ1-3	many	ASSRQLFSGNTIY
TRBV7-2	TRBJ2-3	many	ASSSGTPATDTQY
TRBV5-1	TRBJ2-7	-	ASSKLPSGSSYEQY
TRBV14	TRBJ2-3	-	ASSLLAGVKDTQY